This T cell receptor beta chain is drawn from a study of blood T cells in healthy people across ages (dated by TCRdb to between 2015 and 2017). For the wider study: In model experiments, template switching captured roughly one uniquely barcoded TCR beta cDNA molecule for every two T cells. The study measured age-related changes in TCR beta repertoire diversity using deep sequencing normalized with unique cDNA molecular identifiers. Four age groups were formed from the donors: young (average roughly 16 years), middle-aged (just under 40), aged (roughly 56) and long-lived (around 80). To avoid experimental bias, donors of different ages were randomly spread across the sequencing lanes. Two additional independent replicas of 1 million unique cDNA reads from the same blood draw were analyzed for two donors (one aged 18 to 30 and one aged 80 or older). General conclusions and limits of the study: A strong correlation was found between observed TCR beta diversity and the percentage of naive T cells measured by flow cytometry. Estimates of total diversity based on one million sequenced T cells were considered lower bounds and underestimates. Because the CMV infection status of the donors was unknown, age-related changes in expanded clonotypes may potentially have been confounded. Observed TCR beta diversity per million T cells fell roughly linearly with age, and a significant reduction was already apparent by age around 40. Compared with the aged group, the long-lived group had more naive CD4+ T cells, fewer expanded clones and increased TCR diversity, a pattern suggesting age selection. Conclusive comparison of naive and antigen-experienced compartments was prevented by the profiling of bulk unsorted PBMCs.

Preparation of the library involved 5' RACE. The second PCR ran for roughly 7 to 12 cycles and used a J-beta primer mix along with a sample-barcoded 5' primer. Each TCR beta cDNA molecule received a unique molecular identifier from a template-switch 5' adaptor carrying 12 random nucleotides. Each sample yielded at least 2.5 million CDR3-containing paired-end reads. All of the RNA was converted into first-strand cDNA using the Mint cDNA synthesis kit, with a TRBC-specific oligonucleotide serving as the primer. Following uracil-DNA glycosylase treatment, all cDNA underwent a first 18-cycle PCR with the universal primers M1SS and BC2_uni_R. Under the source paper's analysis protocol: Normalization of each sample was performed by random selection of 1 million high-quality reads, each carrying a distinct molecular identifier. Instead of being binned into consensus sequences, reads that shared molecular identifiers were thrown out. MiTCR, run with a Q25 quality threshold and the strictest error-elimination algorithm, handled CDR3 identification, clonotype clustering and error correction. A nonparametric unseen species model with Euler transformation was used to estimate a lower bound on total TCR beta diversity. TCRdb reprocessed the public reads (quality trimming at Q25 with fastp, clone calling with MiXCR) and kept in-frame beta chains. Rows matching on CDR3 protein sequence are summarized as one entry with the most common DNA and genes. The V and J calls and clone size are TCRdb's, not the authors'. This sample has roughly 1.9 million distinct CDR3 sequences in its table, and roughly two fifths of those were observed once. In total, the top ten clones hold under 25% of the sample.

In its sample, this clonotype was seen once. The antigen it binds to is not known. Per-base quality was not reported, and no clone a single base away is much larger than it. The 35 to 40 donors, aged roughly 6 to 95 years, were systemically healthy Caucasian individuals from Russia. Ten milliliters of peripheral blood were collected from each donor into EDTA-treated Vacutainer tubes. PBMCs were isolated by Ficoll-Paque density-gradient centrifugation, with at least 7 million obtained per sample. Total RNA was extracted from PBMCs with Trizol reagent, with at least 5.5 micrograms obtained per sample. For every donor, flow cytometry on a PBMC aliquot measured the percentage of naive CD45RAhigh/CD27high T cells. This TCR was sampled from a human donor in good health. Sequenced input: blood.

Here is the DNA: TGCGCCAGCAGGGGGGACGGTCTCTACTACGAGCAGTACTTC. Its protein is CASRGDGLYYEQYF. In this chain, TRBV5-1 is recombined with TRBJ2-7; the D region is possibly TRBD1 or TRBD2, each matching across 5 bases. According to the germline V gene, CDR1 reads SGHRS and CDR2 reads YFSETQ. Spanning cysteine to phenylalanine, the CDR3 consists of 14 amino acids. The kept DNA is CDR3 alone, 42 bases in frame from the first base. The junction shows trimming of 5 bases on V and 3 bases on J, plus 15 bases between the germline ends.